The 32 T cell receptor beta chains reported below all come from one sample, sequenced in a study of T cells after yellow fever vaccination. MiXCR, applied by TCRdb to the 5' RACE reads, yields one record per CDR3 protein. The table lists 510,000 or so distinct CDR3 sequences, roughly 19% of them singletons. The sample here was PBMCs, taken 15 days after the yellow fever booster vaccination. The receptors shown here come from a man aged 25 to 40 who received the YFV17D yellow fever vaccine.

This clonotype was seen a few times. The rearrangement links TRBV10-3 to TRBJ2-2; D gene unclear. There are 14 residues in the CDR3. V shed 3 bases and J shed 3 bases, with 8 bases lying between them. The germline V gene encodes CDR1 ENHRY and CDR2 SYGVKD. The CDR3, as DNA: TGTGCCATCAGTGACGCAGCCGACACCGGGGAGCTGTTTTTT. Translated, it gives CAISDAADTGELFF.

The chain is built from TRBV5-6 and TRBJ2-7, with 9 bases that match TRBD1. Germline assignment: CDR1 SGHDT and CDR2 YYEEEE. J lost 7 bases, V lost 1 base, and 6 bases had no gene match. The CDR3 has 14 amino acids. The CDR3 nucleotides are TGTGCCAGCAGCTTGACAGGGGGCAGGGGGGAGCAGTACTTC. The encoded protein is CASSLTGGRGEQYF.

The sample holds a few counts of this clonotype. The chain is built from TRBV27 and TRBJ2-2; D is perhaps TRBD2 (6 bases). CDR3 length: 16 amino acids. The germline gives CDR1 MNHEY, CDR2 SMNVEV (reference sequence). Trimming left V 7 bases short and J 0 bases short, with 15 bases between. CDR3 sequence: CASKRVGGTNTGELFF. CDR3 bases: TGTGCCAGCAAAAGGGTAGGCGGGACGAACACCGGGGAGCTGTTTTTT.

The rearrangement uses TRBV20-1 and TRBJ2-1; 12 nucleotides line up with TRBD2. V lost 4 bases, J lost 8 bases, and 9 bases stayed unmatched. The CDR3 runs to 15 residues. Germline V CDR1 and CDR2: DFQATT, SNEGSKA (reference sequence). The DNA of the CDR3 is TGCAGTGCTACCCTAGCGGGAGGGCCTGGGTATGAGCAGTTCTTC. Its translation: CSATLAGGPGYEQFF.

This clonotype showed up just a few times. V is TRBV7-2 and J is TRBJ2-3; 9 bases are shared with TRBD1. CDR1 and CDR2 from the germline V gene are SGHTA and FQGNSA. CDR3 size: 14 residues. Germline trimming cut 5 bases from V and 3 bases from J; bases unmatched to any gene: 3. The DNA for the CDR3 is TGTGCCAGCAGCCGGGACAGGGTTACAGATACGCAGTATTTT. This gives the protein CASSRDRVTDTQYF.

This clonotype was detected a few times. This chain uses TRBV5-1 with TRBJ2-3; 8 bases are a match to TRBD2. Looked up from germline, CDR1 is SGHRS and CDR2 is YFSETQ. The CDR3 contains 15 residues. With V trimmed by 4 bases and J by 1 base, 5 bases remained unmatched. In nucleotides, the CDR3 is TGCGCCAGCAGCCCCGCGACTAGCGGCACAGATACGCAGTATTTT. Protein product: CASSPATSGTDTQYF.

The rearrangement uses TRBV12-3 or TRBV12-4 and TRBJ2-3, with no clear D. The CDR3 is 12 residues long. V gave up 6 bases and J gave up 0 bases, with 4 bases separating them. The CDR3 sequence is CASRASTDTQYF. For the CDR3, the DNA is TGTGCCAGCAGGGCTAGCACAGATACGCAGTATTTT.

This clonotype was detected only a few times. The chain uses TRBV27 and TRBJ2-7; 9 bases match TRBD1. CDR3 length: 14 residues. V lost 3 bases and J lost 6; bases outside the gene matches: 6. Germline V gene sequence: CDR1 MNHEY, CDR2 SMNVEV (reference sequence). The CDR3: CASSFGTGMGEQYF. CDR3 nucleotide sequence: TGTGCCAGCAGTTTTGGGACAGGGATGGGCGAGCAGTACTTC.

This clonotype was counted between two and nine times. This chain joins TRBV28 and TRBJ2-7, with 7 bases identical to TRBD1. V was pared by 5 bases and J by 2 bases, with 3 bases of the junction left unmatched. Germline V CDR1 and CDR2: MDHEN, SYDVKM. The CDR3 totals 13 residues. The CDR3 is CASSDRVTYEQYF. The CDR3 nucleotides read TGTGCCAGCAGTGACAGGGTAACCTACGAGCAGTACTTC.

The chain links TRBV6-1 to TRBJ2-1; 10 nucleotides agree with TRBD2. The V and J ends lost 6 bases and 5 bases, in that order; junction bases with no gene match: 4. There are 14 residues in the CDR3. Per germline, CDR1 MNHNS and CDR2 SASEGT. Written as DNA, the CDR3 is TGTGCCAGCAGCAGACTAGCGGGCCACAATGAGCAGTTCTTC. Its translation: CASSRLAGHNEQFF.

This clonotype has a handful of counts. The chain couples TRBV5-1 to TRBJ2-7; a possible D gene is TRBD1 (6 bases). The CDR3 extends over 14 amino acids. The V gene lost 0 bases and the J gene lost 5 bases, with 12 bases spanning the gap. Per germline, CDR1 SGHRS and CDR2 YFSETQ. This chain's CDR3 is CASSLGQARDEQYF. The CDR3 DNA follows: TGCGCCAGCAGCTTGGGACAGGCCCGGGACGAGCAGTACTTC. Drawing the rest from reference TRBV5-1 and TRBJ2-7, the complete variable domain is KAGVTQTPRYLIKTRGQQVTLSCSPISGHRSVSWYQQTPGQGLQFLFEYFSETQRNKGNFPGRFSGRQFSNSRSEMNVSTLELGDSALYLCASSLGQARDEQYFGPGTRLTVT.

The chain carries TRBV15 and TRBJ2-1; D is unclear. The CDR3 consists of 13 residues. V was shortened by 6 bases and J by 3 bases, with 9 bases between the two germline ends. Looked up from germline, CDR1 is LNHNV and CDR2 is YYDKDF (reference sequence). The CDR3 DNA follows: TGTGCCACCAGTTATGCGAACTACAATGAGCAGTTCTTC. It specifies CATSYANYNEQFF.

This chain uses TRBV20-1 with TRBJ2-7; D might be TRBD2 (6 bases). Germline CDR1 is DFQATT and CDR2 is SNEGSKA (reference sequence). The CDR3 runs to 12 residues. The germline V and J ends were trimmed by 6 bases and 0 bases, with 9 bases remaining between them. This CDR3 is CSAQRASYEQYF. The CDR3, as DNA: TGCAGTGCGCAGCGGGCCTCCTACGAGCAGTACTTC.

This clonotype turned up a few times. The chain recombines TRBV18 with TRBJ2-5, with D perhaps matching TRBD2 (5 bases). The CDR3 length is 18 residues. Germline assignment: CDR1 KGHSH and CDR2 LQKENI. Trimming shortened V by 0 bases and J by 3 bases, and 20 bases separated the two germline ends. The CDR3 nucleotides read TGTGCCAGCTCACCACCGCTAGCTCGCGGGTGGATAGAAGAGACCCAGTACTTC. It encodes CASSPPLARGWIEETQYF.

This clonotype was observed a few times. The chain joins TRBV5-1 to TRBJ2-1, with D perhaps matching TRBD1 or TRBD2 (5 bases each). Per the germline V gene, CDR1 is SGHRS and CDR2 is YFSETQ. Deletions cut 7 bases from V and 12 bases from J, with 20 bases between. The CDR3 sequence is 13 residues long. The CDR3 nucleotides are TGCGCCAGCGGGTTAGCCGGAAATGGGGGGCAGTTCTTC. Encoded protein: CASGLAGNGGQFF.

The genes are TRBV20-1 and TRBJ2-7; TRBD2 matches at 7 bases. The trim removed 5 bases at V and 5 bases at J, leaving 12 bases unmatched. The germline V gene has CDR1 DFQATT and CDR2 SNEGSKA (reference sequence). This CDR3 spans 14 amino acids. CDR3 sequence reads: CSALDARAGDEQYF. CDR3 DNA sequence: TGCAGTGCTTTAGACGCCAGGGCGGGGGACGAGCAGTACTTC.

Regarding this clonotype: The junction and the germline gene differ at one end; a read error may be behind it. The chain recombines TRBV20-1 with TRBJ2-7; D could derive from TRBD1 or TRBD2 (5 bases each). The CDR3 sequence is 14 residues long. Germline V gene sequence: CDR1 DFQATT, CDR2 SNEGSKA (reference sequence). Here the CDR3 DNA reads TGCTGTGCTAGGGAGCGACAGAGAGACTACGAGCAGTACTTC. Translating it yields CCARERQRDYEQYF.

This clonotype was seen only a few times. V is TRBV2 and J is TRBJ2-1, with 15 positions matching TRBD2. J lost 0 bases, V lost 3 bases, and 3 bases had no gene match. CDR1 is SNHLY, CDR2 FYNNEI, per germline. The CDR3 runs to 18 residues. DNA of the CDR3: TGTGCCAGCAGTGAGTGGACTAGCGGGAGGGGCTCCTACAATGAGCAGTTCTTC. It yields the protein CASSEWTSGRGSYNEQFF.

This clonotype was counted only a few times. The chain carries TRBV20-1 and TRBJ2-3; 7 bases agree with TRBD2. CDR3 length: 15 residues. Germline CDR1 DFQATT, CDR2 SNEGSKA (reference sequence). The CDR3 DNA follows: TGCAGCGCCACCAGGCCTAGCGGTAGCACAGATACGCAGTATTTT. Its protein is CSATRPSGSTDTQYF.

This clonotype has only a few counts. The rearrangement uses TRBV4-3 and TRBJ2-3, with 9 bases aligning to TRBD2. This CDR3 is 15 amino acids long. Per germline, CDR1 LGHNA and CDR2 YSLEER. The V and J ends lost 4 bases and 3 bases, in that order; junction bases with no gene match: 5. The chain's CDR3 is CASSLAGALTDTQYF. As DNA, the CDR3 is TGCGCCAGCAGCCTAGCGGGAGCTCTAACAGATACGCAGTATTTT.

The chain combines TRBV20-1 with TRBJ2-3, with 8 bases fitting TRBD2. This CDR3 has 15 residues. CDR1 and CDR2 (germline): DFQATT, SNEGSKA (reference sequence). The ends lost 6 bases at V and 1 base at J; junction bases unmatched: 9. CDR3 region: CSAPGGAGGTDTQYF. For the CDR3, the DNA is TGCAGTGCCCCCGGGGGGGCAGGGGGCACAGATACGCAGTATTTT.

V and J are TRBV5-8 and TRBJ2-1; 7 bases match TRBD2. V lost 4 bases, J lost 0 bases, and 7 bases stayed unmatched. Germline lookup yields CDR1 SGHTS and CDR2 YDEGEE. This CDR3 has 16 residues. This CDR3 is CASSDPGTTSYNEQFF. The CDR3 nucleotides are TGTGCCAGCAGCGACCCCGGGACTACCTCCTACAATGAGCAGTTCTTC.

The gene calls are TRBV4-3 and TRBJ2-5, with 9 bases matching TRBD1. From germline, CDR1 is LGHNA and CDR2 YSLEER. Losses at the gene ends were 3 bases for V and 5 bases for J; bases not matched to a gene: 7. The CDR3 runs to 15 residues. The CDR3 sequence is CASSQVGQGRETQYF. The CDR3 DNA reads as TGCGCCAGCAGCCAGGTGGGACAGGGTAGGGAGACCCAGTACTTC.

J is TRBJ1-5 and V is TRBV20-1; D is unresolved. Germline assignment: CDR1 DFQATT and CDR2 SNEGSKA (reference sequence). V was pared by 0 bases and J by 3 bases, with 9 bases between. The CDR3 runs to 14 residues. CDR3 DNA: TGCAGTGCTAGAGACCGCAGAAACAATCAGCCCCAGCATTTT. This encodes CSARDRRNNQPQHF.

This CDR3 is CASSQASLAGRARADTQYF. In DNA form, the CDR3 reads TGCGCCAGCAGCCAAGCTTCACTAGCGGGCCGAGCGCGTGCAGATACGCAGTATTTT. The chain joins TRBV4-1 to TRBJ2-3, with TRBD2 matching over 9 bases. Germline lookup yields CDR1 MGHRA and CDR2 YSYEKL. This CDR3 is built from 19 residues. V was pared by 1 base and J by 4 bases, with 15 bases of the junction left unmatched.

The genes are TRBV2 and TRBJ2-2; the D is unclear. CDR3 length equals 15 residues. V lost 4 bases, J lost 0 bases, and 9 bases lay in between. Looked up from germline, CDR1 is SNHLY and CDR2 is FYNNEI. CDR3 sequence reads: CASSGLSTNTGELFF. CDR3 DNA sequence: TGTGCCAGCAGTGGCCTATCAACGAACACCGGGGAGCTGTTTTTT.

The gene calls are TRBV28 and TRBJ2-4; D gene unclear. The germline V and J ends were trimmed by 2 bases and 1 base, with 12 bases remaining between them. CDR1 is MDHEN and CDR2 is SYDVKM in the germline V gene. The CDR3 runs to 16 residues. Here the CDR3 DNA reads TGTGCCAGCAGTTTAAAGTATTTCCTGGCCAAAAACATTCAGTACTTC. It codes for CASSLKYFLAKNIQYF. Together with reference TRBV28 and TRBJ2-4, the CDR3 gives the full variable domain: DVKVTQSSRYLVKRTGEKVFLECVQDMDHENMFWYRQDPGLGLRLIYFSYDVKMKEKGDIPEGYSVSREKKERFSLILESASTNQTSMYLCASSLKYFLAKNIQYFGAGTRLSVL.

The chain carries TRBV19 and TRBJ2-1; 8 bases match TRBD1. CDR3 length: 15 amino acids. The ends lost 5 bases at V and 9 bases at J; junction bases unmatched: 12. CDR1 and CDR2 (germline): LNHDA, SQIVND (reference sequence). The CDR3 DNA follows: TGTGCCAGTAGTGCCGGGCAGGGGGCACTTAGTGAGCAGTTCTTC. It is translated as CASSAGQGALSEQFF.

The chain uses TRBV11-1 and TRBJ1-1; D ambiguous. Germline lookup yields CDR1 SGHAT and CDR2 FQDESV (reference sequence). Trimming removed 0 bases at V and 4 bases at J, with 6 bases between. The CDR3 contains 13 residues. DNA for the CDR3: TGTGCCAGCAGCTTAGCGGTAGGCACTGAAGCTTTCTTT. The encoded protein is CASSLAVGTEAFF. The variable domain in full, completed from reference TRBV11-1 and TRBJ1-1, reads EAEVAQSPRYKITEKSQAVAFWCDPISGHATLYWYRQILGQGPELLVQFQDESVVDDSQLPKDRFSAERLKGVDSTLKIQPAELGDSAMYLCASSLAVGTEAFFGQGTRLTVV.

This clonotype has more than one count but fewer than ten. This sequence joins TRBV12-3 or TRBV12-4 and TRBJ2-1, with TRBD2 matching 10 bases. The ends lost 6 bases at V and 5 bases at J; junction bases unmatched: 7. This CDR3 has 15 residues. The CDR3 sequence is CASSSLGLAHNEQFF. Written as DNA, the CDR3 is TGTGCCAGCAGCTCCTTGGGACTAGCGCACAATGAGCAGTTCTTC.

J is TRBJ1-5 and V is TRBV7-6; no firm D call. Germline CDR1 SGHVS, CDR2 FNYEAQ. This CDR3 contains 14 residues. Trimming removed 5 bases at V and 5 bases at J, with 13 bases between. The CDR3 bases are TGTGCCAGCAGCGCCCGGGCCAGCGATCAGCCCCAGCATTTT. As protein: CASSARASDQPQHF.

This chain uses TRBV2 with TRBJ2-1, with unresolved D. V was trimmed by 7 bases and J by 6 bases, leaving 13 bases between them. Germline V gene sequence: CDR1 SNHLY, CDR2 FYNNEI. This CDR3 region has 13 residues. DNA for the CDR3: TGTGCCAGCAATTCCGCGGTCCTCAATGAGCAGTTCTTC. This translates into CASNSAVLNEQFF.